What follows are 2 T cell receptor beta chains derived from one specimen sequenced in a study of blood T cell repertoires in COVID-19. Sequenced by immunoSEQ multiplex PCR; TCRdb stores in-frame clones only, minus some. The sample shows about 38,000 clones, over 80% of them seen only once. Sequenced material: peripheral blood. The receptor source for this set is a man aged 45-60 years with active or convalescent COVID-19.

The rearrangement joins TRBV9 to TRBJ1-6; 10 positions agree with TRBD1. Germline V gives CDR1 SGDLS, CDR2 YYNGEE. The CDR3 is 16 amino acids. J lost 6 bases, V lost 4 bases, and 7 bases had no gene match. The CDR3 DNA is TGTGCCAGCAGCCCCCCCGGGACAGGGGCTAATTCACCCCTCCACTTT. Its protein product is CASSPPGTGANSPLHF.

This clone was detected a few times. This sequence joins TRBV6-5 and TRBJ2-3; 8 nucleotides agree with TRBD1. Unmatched junction bases numbered 11, after V lost 2 bases and J lost 10 bases. Germline V gene sequence: CDR1 MNHEY, CDR2 SVGAGI. This CDR3 has 15 residues. The CDR3 region has the DNA TGTGCCAGCAGTTACGGTACAGGGGGGTCGGTGGCGCAGTATTTT. It codes for CASSYGTGGSVAQYF.